These 6 T cell receptor beta chains originate from one sample sequenced in a study of early T cells in non-severe SARS-CoV-2 infection. TCRdb re-called the 5' RACE reads with MiXCR, one entry per CDR3 protein. The data hold under 70,000 distinct CDR3 sequences, with around a tenth observed a single time. The specimen was whole blood. The source is an adult who was a healthcare worker with PCR-confirmed SARS-CoV-2 infection or an uninfected control (not recorded which).

The chain is built from TRBV6-1 and TRBJ2-3, with 11 bases that match TRBD2. The V gene end was trimmed by 11 bases and the J gene end by 1 base; junction bases not matched to a gene: 2. This CDR3 has 13 amino acids. Germline V CDR1 and CDR2: MNHNS, SASEGT. The CDR3 region is CAAGLAGTDTQYF. CDR3 sequence (DNA): TGTGCCGCGGGACTAGCGGGCACAGATACGCAGTATTTT.

The CDR3 is CASSVVGGTPNEQYF. The CDR3 bases are TGTGCCAGCAGCGTAGTCGGGGGGACCCCCAACGAGCAGTACTTC. This rearrangement joins TRBV9 to TRBJ2-7, with 7 bases aligning to TRBD2. CDR1 is SGDLS and CDR2 is YYNGEE in the germline V gene. The trim removed 0 bases at V and 5 bases at J, leaving 8 bases unmatched. CDR3 length: 15 amino acids.

The chain couples TRBV6-6 to TRBJ1-2; TRBD1 matches 8 bases. Trimming cost V 0 bases and J 6 bases; bases outside gene matches: 3. This CDR3 has 14 residues. The germline CDR1 and CDR2 sequences are MNHNY and SVGAGI (reference sequence). The CDR3 DNA is TGTGCCAGCAGTTACTCTGGACAGGGAAATGGCTACACCTTC. Its translation is CASSYSGQGNGYTF.

This clonotype was recorded many times. The chain links TRBV6-1 to TRBJ2-2, with 8 nucleotides matching TRBD1. The CDR3 runs to 13 residues. CDR1 MNHNS and CDR2 SASEGT come from the germline V gene. The V gene end was trimmed by 8 bases and the J gene end by 1 base; junction bases not matched to a gene: 0. CDR3 sequence reads: CASGQGNTGELFF. The CDR3 nucleotides read TGTGCCAGCGGACAGGGGAACACCGGGGAGCTGTTTTTT.

This clonotype has a count of ten or more. The chain couples TRBV29-1 to TRBJ2-7; TRBD2 matches at 8 bases. The trim removed 4 bases at V and 2 bases at J, leaving 1 base unmatched. The CDR3 length is 12 residues. CDR1 is SQVTM and CDR2 is ANQGSEA in the germline V gene. CDR3 amino acids: CSVGTSTYEQYF. The CDR3 DNA reads as TGCAGCGTTGGGACTAGCACCTACGAGCAGTACTTC.

This chain joins TRBV6-5 and TRBJ1-1; 7 bases are a match to TRBD1. Germline V gene sequence: CDR1 MNHEY, CDR2 SVGAGI. The CDR3 runs 14 residues. Trimming cost V 5 bases and J 6 bases; bases outside gene matches: 9. CDR3 nucleotides: TGTGCCAGCAGTCCCGACAGGGCAAGGTCTGAAGCTTTCTTT. Residues: CASSPDRARSEAFF.